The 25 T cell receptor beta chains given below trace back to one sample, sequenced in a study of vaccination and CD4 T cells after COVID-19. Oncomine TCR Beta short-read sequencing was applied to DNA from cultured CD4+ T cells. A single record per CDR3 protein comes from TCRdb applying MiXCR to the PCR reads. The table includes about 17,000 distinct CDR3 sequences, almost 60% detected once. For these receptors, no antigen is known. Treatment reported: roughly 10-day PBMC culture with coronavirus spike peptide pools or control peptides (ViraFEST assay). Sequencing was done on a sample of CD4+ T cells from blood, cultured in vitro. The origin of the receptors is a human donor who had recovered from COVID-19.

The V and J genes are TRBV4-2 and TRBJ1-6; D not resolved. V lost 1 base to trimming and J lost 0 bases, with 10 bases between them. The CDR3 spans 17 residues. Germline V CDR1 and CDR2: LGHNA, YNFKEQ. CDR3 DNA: TGTGCCAGCAGCCAAGCCCCCGGGAGCTCCTATAATTCACCCCTCCACTTT. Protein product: CASSQAPGSSYNSPLHF.

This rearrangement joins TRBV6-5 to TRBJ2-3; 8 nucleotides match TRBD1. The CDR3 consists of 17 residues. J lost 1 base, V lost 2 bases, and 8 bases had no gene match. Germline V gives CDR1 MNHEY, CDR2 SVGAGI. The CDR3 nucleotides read TGTGCCAGCAGTTACAGTAGGACAGGGAATGGCACAGATACGCAGTATTTT. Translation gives CASSYSRTGNGTDTQYF.

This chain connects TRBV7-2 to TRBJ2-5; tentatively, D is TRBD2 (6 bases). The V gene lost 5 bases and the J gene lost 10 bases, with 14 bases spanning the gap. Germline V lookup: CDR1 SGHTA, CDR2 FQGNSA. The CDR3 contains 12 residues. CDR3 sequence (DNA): TGTGCCAGCAGCCTGCGGGAAGGGCGCCAGTACTTC. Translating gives CASSLREGRQYF. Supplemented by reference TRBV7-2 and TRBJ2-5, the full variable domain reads GAGVSQSPSNKVTEKGKDVELRCDPISGHTALYWYRQSLGQGLEFLIYFQGNSAPDKSGLPSDRFSAERTGGSVSTLTIQRTQQEDSAVYLCASSLREGRQYFGPGTRLLVL.

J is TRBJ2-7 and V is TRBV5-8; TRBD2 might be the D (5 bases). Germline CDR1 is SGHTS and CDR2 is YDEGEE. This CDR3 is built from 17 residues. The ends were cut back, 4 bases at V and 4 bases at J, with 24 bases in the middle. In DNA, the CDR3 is TGTGCCAGCAGCCCTAATGGGTTCACGTTTGGGAGTTACGAGCAGTACTTC. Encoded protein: CASSPNGFTFGSYEQYF.

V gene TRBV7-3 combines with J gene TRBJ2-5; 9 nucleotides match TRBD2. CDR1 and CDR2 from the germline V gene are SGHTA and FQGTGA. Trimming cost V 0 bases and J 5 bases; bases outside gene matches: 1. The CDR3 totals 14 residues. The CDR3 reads CASSLTAGGETQYF. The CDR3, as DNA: TGTGCCAGCAGCTTAACGGCGGGGGGGGAGACCCAGTACTTC.

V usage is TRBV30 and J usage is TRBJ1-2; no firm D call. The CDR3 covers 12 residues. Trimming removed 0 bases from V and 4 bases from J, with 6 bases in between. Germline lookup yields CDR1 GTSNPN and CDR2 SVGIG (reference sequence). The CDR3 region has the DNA TGTGCCTGGAGTGTACGGAGCTATGGCTACACCTTC. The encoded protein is CAWSVRSYGYTF.

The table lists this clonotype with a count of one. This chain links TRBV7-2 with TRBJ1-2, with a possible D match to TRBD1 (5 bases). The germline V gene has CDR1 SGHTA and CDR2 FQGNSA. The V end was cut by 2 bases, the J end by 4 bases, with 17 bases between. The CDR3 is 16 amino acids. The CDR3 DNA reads TGTGCCAGCAGCTTAACCAGTGTTGGGGGACCCTATGGCTACACCTTC. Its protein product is CASSLTSVGGPYGYTF.

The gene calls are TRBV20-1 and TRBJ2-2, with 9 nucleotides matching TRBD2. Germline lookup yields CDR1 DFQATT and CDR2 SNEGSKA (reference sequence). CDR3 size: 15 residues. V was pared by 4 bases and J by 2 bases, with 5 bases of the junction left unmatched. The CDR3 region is CSATRLAANTGELFF. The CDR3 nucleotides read TGCAGTGCTACGAGACTAGCGGCTAACACCGGGGAGCTGTTTTTT.

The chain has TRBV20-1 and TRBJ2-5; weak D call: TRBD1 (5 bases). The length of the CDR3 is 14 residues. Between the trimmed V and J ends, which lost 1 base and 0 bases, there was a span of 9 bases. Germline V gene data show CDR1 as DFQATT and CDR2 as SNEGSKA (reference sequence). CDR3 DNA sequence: TGCAGTGCTAGAGGGCACAGGTACCAAGAGACCCAGTACTTC. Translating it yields CSARGHRYQETQYF.

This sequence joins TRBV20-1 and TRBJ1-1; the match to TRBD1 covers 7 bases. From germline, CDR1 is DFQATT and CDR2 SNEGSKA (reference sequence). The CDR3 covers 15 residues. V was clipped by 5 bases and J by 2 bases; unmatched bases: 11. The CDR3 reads CSAPRAGQFNTEAFF. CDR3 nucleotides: TGCAGTGCTCCCCGAGCGGGACAGTTTAACACTGAAGCTTTCTTT.

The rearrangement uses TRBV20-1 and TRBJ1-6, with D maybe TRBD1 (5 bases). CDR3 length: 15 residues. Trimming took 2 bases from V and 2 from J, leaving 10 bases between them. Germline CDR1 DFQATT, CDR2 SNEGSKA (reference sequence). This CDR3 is CSARNGGAYNSPLHF. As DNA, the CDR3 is TGCAGTGCTAGAAATGGAGGGGCCTATAATTCACCCCTCCACTTT.

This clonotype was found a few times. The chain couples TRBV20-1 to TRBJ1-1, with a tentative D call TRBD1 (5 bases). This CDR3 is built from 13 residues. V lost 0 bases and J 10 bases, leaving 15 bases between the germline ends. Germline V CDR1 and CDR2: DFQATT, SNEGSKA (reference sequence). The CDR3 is CSARESRRAVAFF. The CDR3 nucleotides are TGCAGTGCTAGAGAGTCCCGCAGGGCGGTAGCTTTCTTT.

CDR3 amino acids: CASSLAVAGGLPDTQYF. The CDR3, as DNA: TGCGCCAGCAGCTTGGCCGTAGCGGGGGGGCTTCCAGATACGCAGTATTTT. The genes are TRBV5-1 and TRBJ2-3; 11 bases fit TRBD2. Germline trimming cut 0 bases from V and 4 bases from J; bases unmatched to any gene: 7. Germline V lookup: CDR1 SGHRS, CDR2 YFSETQ. This CDR3 spans 17 amino acids.

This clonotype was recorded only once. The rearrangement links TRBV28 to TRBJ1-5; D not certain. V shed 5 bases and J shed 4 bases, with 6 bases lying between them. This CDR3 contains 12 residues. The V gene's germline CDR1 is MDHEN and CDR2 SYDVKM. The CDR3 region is CASSPSNQPQHF. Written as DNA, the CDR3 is TGTGCCAGCAGTCCTTCAAATCAGCCCCAGCATTTT.

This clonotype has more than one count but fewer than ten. The chain's CDR3 is CASSFDHNPGELFF. CDR3 nucleotide sequence: TGTGCCAGCAGCTTCGACCATAACCCCGGGGAGCTGTTTTTT. The V call is TRBV7-2, the J call TRBJ2-2; D remains ambiguous. The CDR3 contains 14 residues. From germline, CDR1 is SGHTA and CDR2 FQGNSA. V lost 3 bases, J lost 6 bases, and 11 bases lay in between.

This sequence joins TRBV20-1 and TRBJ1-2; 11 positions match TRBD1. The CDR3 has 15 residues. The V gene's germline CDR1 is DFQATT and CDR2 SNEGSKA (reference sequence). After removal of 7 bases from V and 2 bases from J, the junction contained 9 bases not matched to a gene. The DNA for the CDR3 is TGCAGTGTAGAAGGCGGGACAGGGGGAAACTATGGCTACACCTTC. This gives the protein CSVEGGTGGNYGYTF.

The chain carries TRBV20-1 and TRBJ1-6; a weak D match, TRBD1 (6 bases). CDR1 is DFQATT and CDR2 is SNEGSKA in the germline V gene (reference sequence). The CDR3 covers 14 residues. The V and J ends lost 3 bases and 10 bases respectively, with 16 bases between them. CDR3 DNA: TGCAGTGCTAGGGACACGCGGGGGCAGTCACCCCTCCACTTT. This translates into CSARDTRGQSPLHF.

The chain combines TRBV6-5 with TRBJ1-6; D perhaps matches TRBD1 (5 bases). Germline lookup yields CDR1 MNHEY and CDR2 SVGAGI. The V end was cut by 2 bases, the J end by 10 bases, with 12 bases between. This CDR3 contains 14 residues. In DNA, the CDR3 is TGTGCCAGCAGTTACCGGGGCCGTAGGTCACCCCTCCACTTT. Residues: CASSYRGRRSPLHF.

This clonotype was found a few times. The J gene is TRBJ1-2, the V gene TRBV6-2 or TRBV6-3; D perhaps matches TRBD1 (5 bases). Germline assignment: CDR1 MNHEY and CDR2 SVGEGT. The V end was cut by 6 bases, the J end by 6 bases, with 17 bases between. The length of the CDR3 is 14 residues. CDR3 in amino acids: CASRKRTIRDGYTF. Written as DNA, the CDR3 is TGTGCCAGCAGGAAAAGGACGATCAGGGATGGCTACACCTTC.

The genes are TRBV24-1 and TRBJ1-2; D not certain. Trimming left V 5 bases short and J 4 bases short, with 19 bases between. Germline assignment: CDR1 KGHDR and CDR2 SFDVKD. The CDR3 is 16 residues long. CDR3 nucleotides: TGTGCCACCAGTGGATCCGGCGCCTCTAACCCCTATGGCTACACCTTC. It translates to CATSGSGASNPYGYTF.

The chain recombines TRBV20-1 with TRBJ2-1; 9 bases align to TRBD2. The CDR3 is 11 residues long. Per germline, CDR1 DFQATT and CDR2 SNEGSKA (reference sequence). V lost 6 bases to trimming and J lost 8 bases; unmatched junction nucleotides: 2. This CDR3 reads CSAQRGDEQFF. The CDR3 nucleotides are TGCAGTGCCCAGCGGGGGGATGAGCAGTTCTTC.

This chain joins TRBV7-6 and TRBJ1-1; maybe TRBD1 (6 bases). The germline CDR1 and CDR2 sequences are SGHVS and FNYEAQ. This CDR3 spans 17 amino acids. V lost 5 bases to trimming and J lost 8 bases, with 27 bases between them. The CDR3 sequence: CASSPSPHETGSGEAFF. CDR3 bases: TGTGCCAGCAGCCCCAGTCCACATGAGACAGGCAGTGGAGAAGCTTTCTTT.

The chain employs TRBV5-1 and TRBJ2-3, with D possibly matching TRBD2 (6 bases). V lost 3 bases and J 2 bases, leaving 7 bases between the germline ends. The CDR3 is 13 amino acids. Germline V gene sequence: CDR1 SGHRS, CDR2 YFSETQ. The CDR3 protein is CASSSGVTDTQYF. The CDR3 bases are TGCGCCAGCAGCTCGGGGGTCACAGATACGCAGTATTTT.

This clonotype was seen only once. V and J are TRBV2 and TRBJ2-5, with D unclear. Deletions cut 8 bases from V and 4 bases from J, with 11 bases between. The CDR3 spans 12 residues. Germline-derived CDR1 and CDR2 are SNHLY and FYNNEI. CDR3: CASGLMGETQYF. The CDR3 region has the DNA TGTGCCAGCGGGTTGATGGGAGAGACCCAGTACTTC. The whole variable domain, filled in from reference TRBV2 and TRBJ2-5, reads EPEVTQTPSHQVTQMGQEVILRCVPISNHLYFYWYRQILGQKVEFLVSFYNNEISEKSEIFDDQFSVERPDGSNFTLKIRSTKLEDSAMYFCASGLMGETQYFGPGTRLLVL.

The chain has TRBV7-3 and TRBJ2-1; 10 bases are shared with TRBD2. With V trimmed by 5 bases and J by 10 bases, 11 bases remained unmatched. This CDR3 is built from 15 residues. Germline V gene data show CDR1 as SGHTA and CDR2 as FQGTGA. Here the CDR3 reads CASSPSLAGDREQFF. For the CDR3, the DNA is TGTGCCAGCAGCCCCAGTCTAGCGGGAGATCGGGAGCAGTTCTTC.